This T cell receptor beta chain was captured by sequencing in a study of shared T cell receptors in the human thymus. Libraries were prepared by immunoSEQ multiplex PCR; TCRdb keeps only in-frame clonotypes and omits some of them. The profile shows 630,000 or so clones, roughly 86% of them singletons. The CDR3 loop spans 16 amino acids. Germline assignment: CDR1 SGHAT and CDR2 FQNNGV. Trimming stripped 4 bases from V and 1 base from J, with 17 bases between. The data were also submitted as part of a second study, on human thymus T cells. This second report adds: The donor group consisted of healthy Finnish infants who were having corrective surgery for congenital heart defects. Thymic samples were excised during corrective heart operations. Thymic and blood repertoires appeared to show biased V and J gene usage. Thymic TCR repertoires of unrelated people reportedly overlapped highly.

This sequence was found in a boy under two years old with a congenital heart defect. Sequenced: thymocytes. The gene calls are TRBV11-2 and TRBJ2-7; perhaps TRBD1 as D (5 bases). In nucleotides, the CDR3 is TGTGCCAGCAGCTCACCCCAGACAGCCTTTTCCTACGAGCAGTACTTC. Encoded protein: CASSSPQTAFSYEQYF.